Listed here are 29 T cell receptor beta chains from one sample, sequenced in a study of blood T cell repertoires in COVID-19. Profiled with immunoSEQ multiplex PCR; TCRdb holds only in-frame clones, not every one. Of 100,000 to 150,000 clones listed, more than 65% are singletons. The material sequenced was peripheral blood. The receptors shown here come from a woman in her 70s with acute or convalescent COVID-19.

This sequence joins TRBV28 and TRBJ2-1; D unclear. CDR1 and CDR2 from the germline V gene are MDHEN and SYDVKM. Between the trimmed V and J ends, which lost 2 bases and 6 bases, there was a span of 8 bases. This CDR3 spans 13 amino acids. CDR3 protein: CASSLARVNEQFF. The CDR3 nucleotides are TGTGCCAGCAGTTTAGCGAGAGTCAATGAGCAGTTCTTC.

This clone was seen a few times. V and J are TRBV4-3 and TRBJ2-1; TRBD2 aligns across 8 bases. Germline loops: CDR1 LGHNA, CDR2 YSLEER. The V and J ends lost 4 bases and 3 bases, in that order; junction bases with no gene match: 5. This CDR3 region has 15 residues. In DNA, the CDR3 is TGCGCCAGCAGCCGAGGACTAGCTGACTACAATGAGCAGTTCTTC. Translation: CASSRGLADYNEQFF.

This chain uses TRBV5-1 with TRBJ2-1, with 7 nucleotides matching TRBD1. J was trimmed by 5 bases and V by 4 bases; bases with no gene match: 6. Germline values: CDR1 SGHRS, CDR2 YFSETQ. This CDR3 is 14 amino acids long. Here the CDR3 reads CASSRGQVDNEQFF. The CDR3 DNA sequence: TGCGCCAGCAGCAGAGGACAGGTCGACAATGAGCAGTTCTTC.

The chain has TRBV19 and TRBJ2-7, with TRBD1 matching over 7 bases. Trimming removed 5 bases from V and 5 bases from J; junction bases left unmatched: 6. The CDR3 spans 13 residues. Per germline, CDR1 LNHDA and CDR2 SQIVND (reference sequence). CDR3 coding DNA: TGTGCCAGTAGTGGGCTAGACAGGGACGAGCAGTACTTC. Translated, it gives CASSGLDRDEQYF.

This clone was counted between two and nine times. This rearrangement joins TRBV5-1 to TRBJ2-1; 8 nucleotides align to TRBD2. The V gene's germline CDR1 is SGHRS and CDR2 YFSETQ. The CDR3 loop spans 18 amino acids. Trimming removed 4 bases from V and 1 base from J; junction bases left unmatched: 13. CDR3 residues: CASSSWGSGSRSYNEQFF. The CDR3 coding sequence is TGCGCCAGCAGCAGTTGGGGGAGCGGGAGTAGGTCCTACAATGAGCAGTTCTTC. Based on the CDR3 plus reference TRBV5-1 and TRBJ2-1, the full variable domain is KAGVTQTPRYLIKTRGQQVTLSCSPISGHRSVSWYQQTPGQGLQFLFEYFSETQRNKGNFPGRFSGRQFSNSRSEMNVSTLELGDSALYLCASSSWGSGSRSYNEQFFGPGTRLTVL.

V gene TRBV6-6 combines with J gene TRBJ1-6; TRBD1 might be the D (6 bases). CDR3 size: 11 residues. Trimming removed 9 bases from V and 9 bases from J, with 9 bases in between. Germline V gives CDR1 MNHNY, CDR2 SVGAGI (reference sequence). CDR3 residues: CASSGVSPLHF. The CDR3 DNA reads TGTGCCAGTTCAGGGGTTTCACCCCTCCACTTT.

The V call is TRBV6-5, the J call TRBJ1-1, with D unresolved. CDR1 is MNHEY and CDR2 is SVGAGI in the germline V gene. Trimming pared 4 bases from V and 2 bases from J, leaving 14 bases between. There are 15 residues in the CDR3. Written as DNA, the CDR3 is TGTGCCAGCAGTTCCCCTACAGCTCCTAACACTGAAGCTTTCTTT. This translates into CASSSPTAPNTEAFF.

The J gene is TRBJ2-1, the V gene TRBV5-6, with 11 bases fitting TRBD1. CDR3 length: 16 residues. Germline assignment: CDR1 SGHDT and CDR2 YYEEEE. V lost 2 bases to trimming and J lost 3 bases; unmatched junction nucleotides: 4. CDR3 nucleotide sequence: TGTGCCAGCAGCTTAGGACAGGGGGCCTTCTACAATGAGCAGTTCTTC. Encoded protein: CASSLGQGAFYNEQFF. Supplemented by reference TRBV5-6 and TRBJ2-1, the full variable domain reads DAGVTQSPTHLIKTRGQQVTLRCSPKSGHDTVSWYQQALGQGPQFIFQYYEEEERQRGNFPDRFSGHQFPNYSSELNVNALLLGDSALYLCASSLGQGAFYNEQFFGPGTRLTVL.

This clone has only a few counts. The V gene is TRBV5-1, the J gene TRBJ1-1; 9 bases align to TRBD1. Germline CDR1 and CDR2: SGHRS and YFSETQ. J gave up 4 bases and V 0 bases, and 4 bases lay outside the gene matches. The CDR3 sequence is 15 residues long. The CDR3 coding sequence is TGCGCCAGCAGCTTGGATGGACAGGGGAGCACTGAAGCTTTCTTT. Its translation is CASSLDGQGSTEAFF.

The V gene is TRBV30, the J gene TRBJ1-2, with unresolved D. Germline CDR1 reads GTSNPN; CDR2 reads SVGIG (reference sequence). The CDR3 loop spans 15 amino acids. V was clipped by 2 bases and J by 5 bases, with 18 bases between them. The CDR3 here is CAWSFSSAPYYGYTF. The CDR3 region has the DNA TGTGCCTGGAGTTTTTCTAGCGCACCGTATTATGGCTACACCTTC.

This clone was counted once. The chain has TRBV10-1 and TRBJ2-1; 8 bases align to TRBD2. CDR3 length equals 14 residues. Trimming at V came to 2 bases and at J to 9 bases, leaving 6 bases not matched to a gene. CDR1 WNHNN and CDR2 SYGVQD come from the germline V gene (reference sequence). CDR3 amino acids: CASSESRGGSEQFF. The CDR3 nucleotides read TGCGCCAGCAGTGAGAGTCGGGGGGGCTCTGAGCAGTTCTTC.

The V gene is TRBV4-1, the J gene TRBJ2-1; 8 positions agree with TRBD2. CDR1 is MGHRA and CDR2 is YSYEKL in the germline V gene. The CDR3 covers 12 residues. Germline trimming cut 6 bases from V and 9 bases from J; bases unmatched to any gene: 4. The CDR3 here is CASRPLAGEQFF. Written as DNA, the CDR3 is TGCGCCAGCAGACCTCTAGCGGGTGAGCAGTTCTTC.

This CDR3 reads CASSYVGGVSYTF. CDR3 sequence (DNA): TGTGCCAGCAGTTACGTGGGGGGTGTGAGCTACACCTTC. This rearrangement joins TRBV6-6 to TRBJ1-2; possible D gene TRBD1, 5 bases. The CDR3 has 13 residues. Germline assignment: CDR1 MNHNY and CDR2 SVGAGI (reference sequence). V lost 2 bases and J 9 bases, leaving 13 bases between the germline ends.

This clone has just a few counts. The V and J genes are TRBV5-4 and TRBJ2-7; 9 positions match TRBD2. Germline CDR1 and CDR2: SGHNT and YYREEE (reference sequence). The trim removed 5 bases at V and 6 bases at J, leaving 12 bases unmatched. The CDR3 extends over 15 amino acids. The CDR3 spells CASRPGVSGSSEQYF. DNA of the CDR3: TGTGCCAGCAGACCCGGGGTTAGCGGGAGTTCCGAGCAGTACTTC. The variable domain in full, with the rest retrieved from reference TRBV5-4 and TRBJ2-7, is ETGVTQSPTHLIKTRGQQVTLRCSSQSGHNTVSWYQQALGQGPQFIFQYYREEENGRGNFPPRFSGLQFPNYSSELNVNALELDDSALYLCASRPGVSGSSEQYFGPGTRLTVT.

The chain couples TRBV6-2 or TRBV6-3 to TRBJ1-2; maybe TRBD1 (6 bases). The CDR3 length is 14 residues. Germline CDR1 is MNHEY and CDR2 is SVGEGT. V lost 5 bases and J lost 4, with 14 bases in between. The CDR3 nucleotides are TGTGCCAGCAGTCTTACAGGGAACCGCTATGGCTACACCTTC. Residues: CASSLTGNRYGYTF.

V is TRBV24-1 and J is TRBJ1-5, with 8 bases identical to TRBD1. This CDR3 is 15 amino acids long. CDR1 KGHDR and CDR2 SFDVKD come from the germline V gene. Trimming took 2 bases from V and 4 from J; bases not matched to a gene: 3. CDR3 residues: CATSDSGTGNQPQHF. CDR3 DNA sequence: TGTGCCACCAGTGATTCCGGGACAGGTAATCAGCCCCAGCATTTT.

CDR3 amino acids: CASKGGAGDEQFF. The CDR3 DNA reads as TGCGCCAGCAAAGGGGGCGCAGGGGATGAGCAGTTCTTC. The chain links TRBV10-2 to TRBJ2-1; the match to TRBD1 covers 7 bases. The germline gives CDR1 WSHSY, CDR2 SAAADI. V dropped 7 bases and J dropped 8; count of bases not matched to a gene: 8. The CDR3 is 13 residues long.

This clone has a handful of counts. J is TRBJ2-1 and V is TRBV27, with D possibly TRBD1 on 6 matching bases. CDR1 is MNHEY, CDR2 SMNVEV, per germline (reference sequence). Trimming shortened V by 5 bases and J by 8 bases, and 22 bases separated the two germline ends. This CDR3 comprises 16 residues. The CDR3 DNA sequence: TGTGCCAGCAGTGAAACAGGGCATTTAAAACGGGATGAGCAGTTCTTC. It is translated as CASSETGHLKRDEQFF.

This chain joins TRBV27 and TRBJ2-7; TRBD1 matches at 10 bases. CDR3 size: 15 residues. The junction had 8 bases not matched to a gene; V was cut back by 6 bases and J by 3 bases. CDR1 MNHEY and CDR2 SMNVEV come from the germline V gene (reference sequence). CDR3 in DNA: TGTGCCAGCAGGTCTCCGGGACAGGGGTTCTACGAGCAGTACTTC. Protein: CASRSPGQGFYEQYF.

The rearrangement uses TRBV28 and TRBJ1-2, with TRBD1 matching 7 bases. The J segment lost 4 bases and the V segment lost 3 bases, leaving 8 bases of the junction unmatched. Germline lookup yields CDR1 MDHEN and CDR2 SYDVKM. This CDR3 is 15 amino acids long. The DNA for the CDR3 is TGTGCCAGCAGTTTCGCTGACAGGGCTTTCTATGGCTACACCTTC. It encodes CASSFADRAFYGYTF.

The rearrangement uses TRBV29-1 and TRBJ2-3; D gene unclear. The CDR3 consists of 15 residues. V gave up 4 bases and J gave up 6 bases, with 20 bases separating them. Germline loops: CDR1 SQVTM, CDR2 ANQGSEA. CDR3: CSVVPGPPPQDTQYF. The CDR3 DNA reads TGCAGCGTTGTCCCAGGCCCACCACCCCAGGATACGCAGTATTTT.

The chain carries TRBV9 and TRBJ1-2; 8 bases map to TRBD1. V gave up 0 bases and J gave up 8 bases; unmatched junction bases: 3. CDR1 SGDLS and CDR2 YYNGEE come from the germline V gene. This CDR3 region has 13 residues. DNA of the CDR3: TGTGCCAGCAGCGTAGTACAGGGGGAAGGCTACACCTTC. This encodes CASSVVQGEGYTF.

This clone was observed a single time. The chain couples TRBV4-3 to TRBJ1-1; D is ambiguous. This CDR3 contains 13 residues. V was pared by 3 bases and J by 0 bases, with 5 bases between. Germline V CDR1 and CDR2: LGHNA, YSLEER. CDR3 nucleotides: TGCGCCAGCAGCCAGCAGGTGAACACTGAAGCTTTCTTT. It codes for CASSQQVNTEAFF.

This rearrangement joins TRBV5-1 to TRBJ1-6; the D gene is possibly TRBD1 (6 bases). The CDR3 length is 13 residues. The germline V gene has CDR1 SGHRS and CDR2 YFSETQ. The V and J ends lost 3 bases and 5 bases respectively, with 6 bases between them. DNA for the CDR3: TGCGCCAGCAGCTGGACAGATAATTCACCCCTCCACTTT. Its protein product is CASSWTDNSPLHF.

The gene calls are TRBV3-1 (or the pseudogene TRBV3-2) and TRBJ2-5; the D is unclear. This CDR3 has 14 residues. The germline V and J ends were trimmed by 5 bases and 0 bases, with 10 bases remaining between them. The germline gives CDR1 LGHDT, CDR2 YNNKEL (reference sequence). DNA for the CDR3: TGTGCCAGCAGCGTACAGTGGAACCAAGAGACCCAGTACTTC. Protein product: CASSVQWNQETQYF.

The genes are TRBV27 and TRBJ1-4; D not certain. Between the trimmed V and J ends, which lost 2 bases and 4 bases, there was a span of 8 bases. From germline, CDR1 is MNHEY and CDR2 SMNVEV (reference sequence). This CDR3 comprises 14 residues. This CDR3 reads CASSLSAGNEKLFF. Here the CDR3 DNA reads TGTGCCAGCAGTTTAAGCGCGGGTAATGAAAAACTGTTTTTT.

This clone was detected only a few times. V and J are TRBV4-2 and TRBJ2-3; 15 bases fit TRBD2. CDR3 length: 19 amino acids. Germline V gives CDR1 LGHNA, CDR2 YNFKEQ. Losses at the gene ends were 4 bases for V and 0 bases for J; bases not matched to a gene: 8. The CDR3 reads CASSRGLAGGIRSTDTQYF. The DNA for the CDR3 is TGTGCCAGCAGCCGGGGACTAGCGGGGGGCATACGAAGCACAGATACGCAGTATTTT.

The J gene is TRBJ2-5, the V gene TRBV6-5; 7 bases are shared with TRBD2. J gave up 6 bases and V 10 bases, and 11 bases lay outside the gene matches. The CDR3 is 13 amino acids. Germline loops: CDR1 MNHEY, CDR2 SVGAGI. The CDR3 region has the DNA TGTGCCACCGGAGCGGGGCGCGCCCAGACCCAGTACTTC. This translates into CATGAGRAQTQYF.

This clone was observed a single time. This chain uses TRBV4-1 with TRBJ1-6; 8 nucleotides line up with TRBD1. V shed 3 bases, J shed 7 bases, and the junction held 5 bases outside the gene matches. This CDR3 comprises 15 residues. CDR1 is MGHRA and CDR2 is YSYEKL in the germline V gene. The CDR3 here is CASSHRTGLNSPLHF. CDR3 DNA sequence: TGCGCCAGCAGCCACCGGACAGGGCTAAATTCACCCCTCCACTTT.